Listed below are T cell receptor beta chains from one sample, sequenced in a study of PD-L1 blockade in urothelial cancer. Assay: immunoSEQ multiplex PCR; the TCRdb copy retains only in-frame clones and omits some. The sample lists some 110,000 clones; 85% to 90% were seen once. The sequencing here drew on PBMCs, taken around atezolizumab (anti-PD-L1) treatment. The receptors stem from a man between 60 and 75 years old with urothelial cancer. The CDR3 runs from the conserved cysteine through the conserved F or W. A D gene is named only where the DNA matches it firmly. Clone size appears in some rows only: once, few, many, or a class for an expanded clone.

CDR3aa: CASSQDQDYEQYF
CDR3nt: TGCGCCAGCAGCCAAGATCAGGACTACGAGCAGTACTTC
v_gene: TRBV4-1
abundance: .
d_gene: .
j_gene: TRBJ2-7

CDR3aa: CASSSDTVNQPQHF
CDR3nt: TGTGCCAGCAGCTCGGACACGGTGAATCAGCCCCAGCATTTT
v_gene: TRBV7-9
abundance: .
d_gene: .
j_gene: TRBJ1-5

CDR3aa: CASSQHPPGLAGVHEQYF
CDR3nt: TGTGCCAGCAGCCAACACCCTCCGGGACTAGCGGGAGTCCACGAGCAGTACTTC
v_gene: TRBV4-2
abundance: .
d_gene: TRBD2
j_gene: TRBJ2-7

CDR3aa: CASSRRDTSNEAFF
CDR3nt: TGTGCCAGCAGCCGTCGGGACACCTCCAATGAAGCTTTCTTT
v_gene: TRBV13
abundance: once
d_gene: .
j_gene: TRBJ1-1

CDR3aa: CASSGSISGEQYF
CDR3nt: TGTGCCAGCAGCGGATCCATCTCAGGGGAGCAGTACTTC
v_gene: TRBV9
abundance: .
d_gene: .
j_gene: TRBJ2-7

CDR3aa: CASSIRGDTQYF
CDR3nt: TGTGCCAGCAGCATCAGGGGGGATACGCAGTATTTT
v_gene: TRBV28
abundance: .
d_gene: TRBD1
j_gene: TRBJ2-3

CDR3aa: CASHRGRDTEAFF
CDR3nt: TGTGCCAGCCACAGGGGGCGGGACACTGAAGCTTTCTTT
v_gene: TRBV6-5
abundance: .
d_gene: TRBD1
j_gene: TRBJ1-1

CDR3aa: CASSAGAENTIYF
CDR3nt: TGTGCCAGTAGTGCAGGGGCGGAAAACACCATATATTTT
v_gene: TRBV19
abundance: .
d_gene: .
j_gene: TRBJ1-3

CDR3aa: CASSSPGQGAEGYTF
CDR3nt: TGTGCCAGCAGCTCTCCGGGACAGGGGGCGGAGGGCTACACCTTC
v_gene: TRBV5-5
abundance: .
d_gene: TRBD1
j_gene: TRBJ1-2

CDR3aa: CASSLGPSGSINEQFF
CDR3nt: TGTGCCAGCAGCTTAGGGCCTAGCGGGAGTATCAATGAGCAGTTCTTC
v_gene: TRBV7-9
abundance: .
d_gene: TRBD2
j_gene: TRBJ2-1

CDR3aa: CATSLGGTSAAKNIQYF
CDR3nt: TGTGCCACCAGCTTAGGAGGGACGTCTGCAGCCAAAAACATTCAGTACTTC
v_gene: TRBV15
abundance: .
d_gene: .
j_gene: TRBJ2-4

CDR3aa: CASSLALAGGTDTQYF
CDR3nt: TGTGCCAGCAGCTTGGCCTTAGCGGGAGGCACAGATACGCAGTATTTT
v_gene: TRBV5-4
abundance: .
d_gene: TRBD2
j_gene: TRBJ2-3

CDR3aa: CASGTRDRESPLHF
CDR3nt: TGCGCCAGCGGAACCCGGGACAGGGAGTCACCCCTCCACTTT
v_gene: TRBV5-1
abundance: .
d_gene: TRBD1
j_gene: TRBJ1-6

CDR3aa: CASSYGSGTLNEKLFF
CDR3nt: TGTGCCAGCAGTTACGGGTCCGGGACTCTTAATGAAAAACTGTTTTTT
v_gene: TRBV6-5
abundance: .
d_gene: .
j_gene: TRBJ1-4

CDR3aa: CASSLPSSSGRGTQYF
CDR3nt: TGTGCCAGCAGCTTACCTTCTTCGAGCGGGAGAGGGACCCAGTACTTC
v_gene: TRBV5-6
abundance: .
d_gene: TRBD2
j_gene: TRBJ2-5

CDR3aa: CASSLEIGGGAFF
CDR3nt: TGTGCCAGCAGCTTGGAGATTGGGGGAGGAGCTTTCTTT
v_gene: TRBV5-4
abundance: few
d_gene: .
j_gene: TRBJ1-1

CDR3aa: CASSLGTGREETQYF
CDR3nt: TGTGCCAGCAGCTTAGGGACAGGTCGAGAAGAGACCCAGTACTTC
v_gene: TRBV7-3
abundance: once
d_gene: TRBD1
j_gene: TRBJ2-5

CDR3aa: CASSGGTTMKETQYF
CDR3nt: TGTGCCAGCAGTGGCGGGACCACCATGAAAGAGACCCAGTACTTC
v_gene: TRBV6-6
abundance: .
d_gene: .
j_gene: TRBJ2-5

CDR3aa: CASNLRAGMAKNIQYF
CDR3nt: TGTGCCAGTAACCTACGAGCGGGAATGGCCAAAAACATTCAGTACTTC
v_gene: TRBV19
abundance: .
d_gene: TRBD2
j_gene: TRBJ2-4

CDR3aa: CASTGQLGNTIYF
CDR3nt: TGTGCCAGCACCGGACAGCTTGGAAACACCATATATTTT
v_gene: TRBV6-5
abundance: .
d_gene: .
j_gene: TRBJ1-3

CDR3aa: CASRALGGGAEAFF
CDR3nt: TGTGCCAGCAGGGCACTTGGGGGGGGTGCTGAAGCTTTCTTT
v_gene: TRBV25-1
abundance: .
d_gene: .
j_gene: TRBJ1-1

CDR3aa: CASRRDRLNQPQHF
CDR3nt: TGTGCCAGCAGGCGGGACAGGCTAAATCAGCCCCAGCATTTT
v_gene: TRBV6-6
abundance: .
d_gene: TRBD1
j_gene: TRBJ1-5

CDR3aa: CASSPLGDTSGNTIYF
CDR3nt: TGCGCCAGCAGTCCTTTGGGAGACACCTCTGGAAACACCATATATTTT
v_gene: TRBV23-1
abundance: once
d_gene: .
j_gene: TRBJ1-3

CDR3aa: CSVDGGYTF
CDR3nt: TGCAGCGTTGACGGTGGCTACACCTTC
v_gene: TRBV29-1
abundance: .
d_gene: .
j_gene: TRBJ1-2

CDR3aa: CASSVGGSSYEQYF
CDR3nt: TGTGCCAGCAGCGTTGGCGGGAGCTCCTACGAGCAGTACTTC
v_gene: TRBV9
abundance: .
d_gene: TRBD2
j_gene: TRBJ2-7

CDR3aa: CASSGRGMLTNEKLFF
CDR3nt: TGTGCCAGCAGTGGGAGGGGAATGTTAACTAATGAAAAACTGTTTTTT
v_gene: TRBV2
abundance: .
d_gene: .
j_gene: TRBJ1-4

CDR3aa: CASFLSGANVLTF
CDR3nt: TGTGCCAGCTTTCTTTCTGGGGCCAACGTCCTGACTTTC
v_gene: TRBV2
abundance: .
d_gene: .
j_gene: TRBJ2-6

CDR3aa: CASSATGFSSYEQYF
CDR3nt: TGTGCCAGTAGTGCCACAGGGTTTAGCTCCTACGAGCAGTACTTC
v_gene: TRBV19
abundance: .
d_gene: .
j_gene: TRBJ2-7

CDR3aa: CASSVTGYTEAFF
CDR3nt: TGTGCCAGCAGCGTAACGGGGTACACTGAAGCTTTCTTT
v_gene: TRBV5-6
abundance: .
d_gene: .
j_gene: TRBJ1-1

CDR3aa: CASSVQGAGETQYF
CDR3nt: TGTGCCAGCAGCGTACAGGGGGCGGGGGAGACCCAGTACTTC
v_gene: TRBV9
abundance: .
d_gene: TRBD1
j_gene: TRBJ2-5

CDR3aa: CASRGPGGETQYF
CDR3nt: TGTGCCAGCAGAGGCCCAGGGGGAGAGACCCAGTACTTC
v_gene: TRBV2
abundance: .
d_gene: TRBD1
j_gene: TRBJ2-5

CDR3aa: CASSLARGDTEAFF
CDR3nt: TGTGCCAGCAGCTTGGCCAGGGGGGACACTGAAGCTTTCTTT
v_gene: TRBV5-4
abundance: few
d_gene: TRBD1
j_gene: TRBJ1-1

CDR3aa: CASSQTYEQYF
CDR3nt: TGTGCCAGCAGCCAGACCTACGAGCAGTACTTC
v_gene: TRBV28
abundance: .
d_gene: .
j_gene: TRBJ2-7

CDR3aa: CSVVWTDYEQYF
CDR3nt: TGCAGCGTTGTTTGGACAGACTACGAGCAGTACTTC
v_gene: TRBV29-1
abundance: .
d_gene: .
j_gene: TRBJ2-7

CDR3aa: CASSSNSKTQFF
CDR3nt: TGCGCCAGCAGCTCCAACAGCAAAACTCAGTTCTTC
v_gene: TRBV5-1
abundance: .
d_gene: .
j_gene: TRBJ2-1

CDR3aa: CASSQEDRTPSYEQYF
CDR3nt: TGCGCCAGCAGCCAAGAGGACAGGACCCCCTCCTACGAGCAGTACTTC
v_gene: TRBV4-3
abundance: .
d_gene: TRBD1
j_gene: TRBJ2-7

CDR3aa: CASSLGRPGRETQYF
CDR3nt: TGTGCCAGCAGCTTAGGCCGTCCAGGCCGGGAGACCCAGTACTTC
v_gene: TRBV11-3
abundance: .
d_gene: .
j_gene: TRBJ2-5

CDR3aa: CASSFRGVWRADYNEQFF
CDR3nt: TGTGCCAGCAGCTTTAGAGGAGTTTGGCGGGCGGACTACAATGAGCAGTTCTTC
v_gene: TRBV11-2
abundance: .
d_gene: .
j_gene: TRBJ2-1

CDR3aa: CASSRYRALDQPQHF
CDR3nt: TGTGCCAGCAGTCGATACAGGGCCCTGGATCAGCCCCAGCATTTT
v_gene: TRBV27
abundance: .
d_gene: .
j_gene: TRBJ1-5

CDR3aa: CASSLAVGGASNKAFF
CDR3nt: TGCGCCAGCAGCTTGGCTGTGGGGGGGGCGAGCAACAAAGCTTTCTTT
v_gene: TRBV5-1
abundance: .
d_gene: .
j_gene: TRBJ1-1

CDR3aa: CSFSETTAYEQYF
CDR3nt: TGCAGCTTTTCAGAGACAACCGCCTACGAGCAGTACTTC
v_gene: TRBV29-1
abundance: .
d_gene: .
j_gene: TRBJ2-7